The 20 T cell receptor beta chains below all came from one sample that was sequenced in a study of cytomegalovirus exposure and HLA in healthy donors. Clones were read by immunoSEQ multiplex PCR, and TCRdb kept only the in-frame ones, dropping some. The sample yields about 95,000 clones, around 85% seen once. Sequencing used PBMCs. The receptors derive from a man younger than 30 in good health and CMV-seropositive.

The chain has TRBV6-1 and TRBJ2-1, with 10 bases identical to TRBD2. Unmatched junction bases numbered 5, after V lost 5 bases and J lost 10 bases. Looked up from germline, CDR1 is MNHNS and CDR2 is SASEGT. The CDR3 loop spans 13 amino acids. The CDR3 DNA follows: TGTGCCAGCAGTTGGAATAGCGGGAGGGAGCAGTTCTTC. Its translation is CASSWNSGREQFF.

This clone has just one count. The chain joins TRBV21-1 to TRBJ2-7; TRBD1, the D gene given by the table, was not confirmed from the DNA. TRBV21-1 is listed as a pseudogene. The CDR3 loop spans 15 amino acids. CDR3 loop: CASTPGTSRGYEQYV. The CDR3 coding sequence is TGTGCCAGCACCCCCGGGACAAGTCGGGGTTACGAGCAGTACGTC.

This clone was detected once. The J gene is TRBJ1-1, the V gene TRBV6-1, with D maybe TRBD1 (5 bases). Germline lookup yields CDR1 MNHNS and CDR2 SASEGT. V dropped 1 base and J dropped 4 bases, with 13 bases sitting between them. This CDR3 has 15 residues. The CDR3 here is CASSEGLPGFTEAFF. The CDR3 region has the DNA TGTGCCAGCAGTGAAGGACTTCCAGGGTTCACTGAAGCTTTCTTT.

V usage is TRBV29-1 and J usage is TRBJ2-7, with D perhaps TRBD1 (6 bases). This CDR3 region has 14 residues. Germline-derived CDR1 and CDR2 are SQVTM and ANQGSEA. V gave up 3 bases and J gave up 6 bases, with 18 bases separating them. The CDR3 loop is CSVDPKSGQPEQYF. The CDR3 DNA sequence: TGCAGCGTTGATCCCAAATCAGGACAGCCCGAGCAGTACTTC.

The chain combines TRBV27 with TRBJ1-1; D is unclear. The CDR3 spans 14 residues. V was pared by 2 bases and J by 1 base, with 8 bases between. In germline, CDR1 is MNHEY, CDR2 SMNVEV (reference sequence). CDR3 protein: CASSLVAGNTEAFF. The CDR3 DNA reads TGTGCCAGCAGTTTAGTCGCGGGGAACACTGAAGCTTTCTTT.

The chain is built from TRBV7-8 and TRBJ2-1; 12 bases fit TRBD2. V was clipped by 5 bases and J by 7 bases; unmatched bases: 9. The CDR3 consists of 16 residues. Germline loops: CDR1 SGHVS, CDR2 FQNEAQ. The CDR3 here is CASSRLTSGSRNEQFF. Here the CDR3 DNA reads TGTGCCAGCAGCCGCCTGACTAGCGGGAGTAGGAATGAGCAGTTCTTC.

The rearrangement joins TRBV7-3 to TRBJ2-3, with 12 bases lining up with TRBD2. V lost 5 bases and J lost 6; bases outside the gene matches: 9. There are 16 residues in the CDR3. The V gene's germline CDR1 is SGHTA and CDR2 FQGTGA. The CDR3 DNA reads TGTGCCAGCAGCATTGGACTAGCGGGGCTCGGGGATACGCAGTATTTT. Protein product: CASSIGLAGLGDTQYF.

In its sample, this clone was seen a few times. The genes are TRBV2 and TRBJ2-7, with 10 bases lining up with TRBD2. Germline V gene lookup returns CDR1 SNHLY and CDR2 FYNNEI. J gave up 1 base and V 8 bases, and 5 bases lay outside the gene matches. The CDR3 contains 14 residues. In DNA form, the CDR3 reads TGTGCCAGCGGCGGGACTAGCGTTTCCTACGAGCAGTACTTC. Translating it yields CASGGTSVSYEQYF.

This chain joins TRBV27 and TRBJ1-2; D is possibly TRBD1 (5 bases). The germline V and J ends were trimmed by 2 bases and 7 bases, with 11 bases remaining between them. The CDR3 has 13 amino acids. Germline CDR1 MNHEY, CDR2 SMNVEV (reference sequence). CDR3 region: CASSLGRVGGYTF. The CDR3 DNA follows: TGTGCCAGCAGTTTAGGCAGGGTCGGTGGCTACACCTTC.

The chain carries TRBV27 and TRBJ2-3; TRBD2 is a possible D gene (6 bases). Trimming stripped 1 base from V and 9 bases from J, with 17 bases between. Germline loops: CDR1 MNHEY, CDR2 SMNVEV (reference sequence). This CDR3 comprises 15 residues. CDR3 amino acids: CASSLWDGGQRTQYF. The CDR3 nucleotides are TGTGCCAGCAGTTTATGGGACGGGGGTCAGCGGACGCAGTATTTT.

The chain uses TRBV27 and TRBJ2-1; TRBD2 might be the D (6 bases). The germline CDR1 and CDR2 sequences are MNHEY and SMNVEV (reference sequence). The CDR3 extends over 15 amino acids. The V end was cut by 2 bases, the J end by 4 bases, with 12 bases between. CDR3 DNA sequence: TGTGCCAGCAGTTTAACCAGGGCGGGGTACAATGAGCAGTTCTTC. The encoded protein is CASSLTRAGYNEQFF.

The V and J genes are TRBV28 and TRBJ1-4; 9 positions agree with TRBD1. This CDR3 comprises 15 residues. V was pared by 2 bases and J by 10 bases, with 8 bases of the junction left unmatched. Germline assignment: CDR1 MDHEN and CDR2 SYDVKM. The CDR3 coding sequence is TGTGCCAGCAGTTTACCGGGACAGGGTTGGGGAAAACTGTTTTTT. This translates into CASSLPGQGWGKLFF.

This clone has only a few counts. The CDR3 DNA is TGTGCCAGCAGGCGCACAGGGGGAACTGAAGCTTTCTTT. This encodes CASRRTGGTEAFF. This chain links TRBV28 with TRBJ1-1; TRBD1 agrees at 8 bases. The V gene end was trimmed by 6 bases and the J gene end by 5 bases; junction bases not matched to a gene: 5. The CDR3 spans 13 residues. Germline CDR1 MDHEN, CDR2 SYDVKM.

Concerning this clone itself: A read error may explain this, as a much larger clone is one base away. V usage is TRBV28 and J usage is TRBJ2-1; the match to TRBD2 covers 13 bases. Trimming at V came to 5 bases and at J to 4 bases, leaving 2 bases not matched to a gene. Germline loops: CDR1 MDHEN, CDR2 SYDVKM. The CDR3 length is 15 residues. For the CDR3, the DNA is TGTGCCAGCAGTGCACTAGCGGGAGGGTACAATGAGCAGTTCTTC. This encodes CASSALAGGYNEQFF.

This chain connects TRBV18 to TRBJ2-5; D call uncertain. This CDR3 comprises 10 residues. Germline-derived CDR1 and CDR2 are KGHSH and LQKENI. Trimming shortened V by 6 bases and J by 5 bases, and 4 bases separated the two germline ends. CDR3 nucleotides: TGTGCCAGCTCGGAGGAGACCCAGTACTTC. Translated: CASSEETQYF.

The V gene is TRBV7-7, the J gene TRBJ2-2, with 8 positions matching TRBD1. Germline V gene lookup returns CDR1 SSHAT and CDR2 FNYEAQ (reference sequence). The V and J ends lost 5 bases and 3 bases, in that order; junction bases with no gene match: 5. This CDR3 contains 15 residues. The CDR3 sequence is CASSAGTGDTGELFF. CDR3 coding DNA: TGTGCCAGCAGCGCCGGGACAGGAGACACCGGGGAGCTGTTTTTT.

V and J are TRBV4-1 and TRBJ2-7; TRBD2 matches at 11 bases. CDR1 MGHRA and CDR2 YSYEKL come from the germline V gene. With 1 base clipped from V and 3 bases from J, the junction kept 2 bases outside the gene matches. The CDR3 totals 15 residues. CDR3 sequence reads: CASSQVTSGSYEQYF. CDR3 DNA sequence: TGCGCCAGCAGCCAAGTTACTAGCGGGAGCTACGAGCAGTACTTC.

The chain joins TRBV6-5 to TRBJ2-4; D unresolved. The CDR3 is 15 residues long. Germline CDR1 MNHEY, CDR2 SVGAGI. Trimming cost V 5 bases and J 0 bases, with 11 bases left between them. For the CDR3, the DNA is TGTGCCAGCAGTCAACAAGGCGGAGCCAAAAACATTCAGTACTTC. Its protein product is CASSQQGGAKNIQYF.

This clone was detected only a few times. This chain connects TRBV28 to TRBJ2-3; D call uncertain. The CDR3 spans 14 residues. V lost 5 bases and J lost 6, with 15 bases in between. CDR1 MDHEN and CDR2 SYDVKM come from the germline V gene. The CDR3 nucleotides are TGTGCCAGCAGTGCCCGCCCGGGTCCTGATACGCAGTATTTT. Its translation is CASSARPGPDTQYF. The full variable domain, with the rest looked up from reference TRBV28 and TRBJ2-3, is DVKVTQSSRYLVKRTGEKVFLECVQDMDHENMFWYRQDPGLGLRLIYFSYDVKMKEKGDIPEGYSVSREKKERFSLILESASTNQTSMYLCASSARPGPDTQYFGPGTRLTVL.

V usage is TRBV27 and J usage is TRBJ2-1, with D perhaps matching TRBD2 (5 bases). V was trimmed by 8 bases and J by 10 bases, leaving 15 bases between them. Germline V lookup: CDR1 MNHEY, CDR2 SMNVEV (reference sequence). There are 12 residues in the CDR3. As DNA, the CDR3 is TGTGCCAGCTCCCCCGGGCAGCGGGAGCAGTTCTTC. The encoded protein is CASSPGQREQFF.